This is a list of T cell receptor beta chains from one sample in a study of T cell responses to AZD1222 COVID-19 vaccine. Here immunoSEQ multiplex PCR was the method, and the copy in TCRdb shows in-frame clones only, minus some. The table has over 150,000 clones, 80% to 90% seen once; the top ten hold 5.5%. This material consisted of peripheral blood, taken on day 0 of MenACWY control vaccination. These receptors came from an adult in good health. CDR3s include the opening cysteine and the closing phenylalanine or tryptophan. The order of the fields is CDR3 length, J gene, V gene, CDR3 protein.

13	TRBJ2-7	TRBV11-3	CASSSRDSYEQYF
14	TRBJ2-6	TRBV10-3	CAIESGSGANVLTF
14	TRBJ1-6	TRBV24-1	CATSPRGEGSPLHF
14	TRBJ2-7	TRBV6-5	CASSHSQEIYEQYF
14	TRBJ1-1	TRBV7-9	CASSLAVSNTEAFF
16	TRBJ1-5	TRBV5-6	CASSLKGQGMLQPQHF
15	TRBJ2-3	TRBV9	CASSPSLPRGDTQYF
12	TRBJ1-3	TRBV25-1	CASHGTGNTIYF
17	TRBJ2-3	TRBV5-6	CASSLHPGLAVTDTQYF
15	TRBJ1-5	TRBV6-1	CASSEYPGGGQPQHF
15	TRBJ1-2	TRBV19	CASSVQTRGGYGYTF
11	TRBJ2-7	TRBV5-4	CASSYSYEQYF
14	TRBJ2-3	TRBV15	CATSRVQGADTQYF
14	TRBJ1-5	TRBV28	CASNTDRGDQPQHF
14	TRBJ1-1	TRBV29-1	CSASSAGSVTEAFF
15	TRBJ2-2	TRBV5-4	CASSTGDTSTGELFF
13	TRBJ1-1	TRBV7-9	CASSMTGATEAFF
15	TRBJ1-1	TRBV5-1	CASSLGGAEGGEAFF
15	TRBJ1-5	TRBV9	CASSAQSGGNQPQHF
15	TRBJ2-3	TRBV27	CASSFGRGAADTQYF
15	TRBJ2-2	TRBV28	CASRRDSSYTGELFF
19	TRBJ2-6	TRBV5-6	CASSALGGGVQPGANVLTF
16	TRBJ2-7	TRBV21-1	CVCAPSTGREKYEQYF
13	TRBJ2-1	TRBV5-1	CASSLGTDNEQFF
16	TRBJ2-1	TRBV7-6	CASSLGGGRALDEQFF
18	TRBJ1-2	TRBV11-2	CASSLLRGRSAGNYGYTF
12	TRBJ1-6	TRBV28	CASTSSRRPLHF
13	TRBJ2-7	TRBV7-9	CASSPTASYEQYF
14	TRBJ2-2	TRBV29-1	CSVPGSLNTGELFF
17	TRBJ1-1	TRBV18	CASSRKDQGKLSTEAFF
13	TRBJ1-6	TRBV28	CASSFRGPSALHF
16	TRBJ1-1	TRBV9	CASSPLSGRGGTEAFF
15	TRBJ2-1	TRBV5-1	CASSLDQGGYNEQFF
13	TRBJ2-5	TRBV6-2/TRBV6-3	CASSYSPQETQYF
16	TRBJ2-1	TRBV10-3	CAISESGSSSYNEQFF
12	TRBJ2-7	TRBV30	CAQARGPYEQYF
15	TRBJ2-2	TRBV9	CASSVSLGNTGELFF
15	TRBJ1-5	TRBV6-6	CASSLLTGEGQPQHF
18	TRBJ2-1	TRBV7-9	CASSLESSGGARPYEQFF
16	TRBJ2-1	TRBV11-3	CASSLRTGRGYNEQFF
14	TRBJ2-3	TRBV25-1	CASSEARETDTQYF
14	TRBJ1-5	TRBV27	CASSFGTGNQPQHF
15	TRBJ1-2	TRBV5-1	CASRPRQGVNYGYTF